The rows below give T cell receptor beta chains drawn from one sample of a study of control samples from healthy donors and cancer patients. Clones were read by immunoSEQ multiplex PCR, and TCRdb kept only the in-frame ones, dropping some. This sample yields about 29,000 clones, of which 70% to 90% are seen a single time; approximately 3.6% belongs to the top ten. The specimen was formalin-fixed, paraffin-embedded tissue. Source of these receptors: a female donor with melanoma. Each CDR3 is given with its conserved first and last residue. Fields, in order: V gene, clone size, J gene, D gene, CDR3 DNA, CDR3 protein. A D gene is named only where the DNA matches it firmly. Clone sizes are given selectively: once, few, many, or a class where the clone is expanded.

>TRBV20-1|NA|TRBJ1-1|NA
TGCAGTGCTAGTGAGGCAGGGCATACTGAAGCTTTCTTT
CSASEAGHTEAFF
>TRBV5-1|NA|TRBJ1-2|TRBD1
TGCGCCAGCAGTCTCGTACCCCGGGACAGCAAAAACACCTTC
CASSLVPRDSKNTF
>TRBV3-1/TRBV3-2|NA|TRBJ2-7|TRBD2
TGTGCCAGCAGCCGAAGACTAGCGGGAGAAGGCGTTACCTACGAGCAGTACTTC
CASSRRLAGEGVTYEQYF
>TRBV18|NA|TRBJ2-2|NA
TGTGCCAGCTCGCCTCGGGGCTCGAACACCGGGGAGCTGTTTTTT
CASSPRGSNTGELFF
>TRBV5-1|NA|TRBJ1-4|NA
TGCGCCAGCAGCTTGGGACAGGCTGACCCCGAAAAACTGTTTTTT
CASSLGQADPEKLFF
>TRBV7-3|NA|TRBJ2-2|NA
TGTGCCAGCAGCTTGGGGAACGTGGCCGGGGAGCTGTTTTTT
CASSLGNVAGELFF
>TRBV4-2|NA|TRBJ1-5|TRBD1
TGTGCCAGCAGCCAGGCCGGGACAGGGAACCAGCCCCAGCATTTT
CASSQAGTGNQPQHF
>TRBV9|NA|TRBJ2-5|NA
TGTGCCAGCAGCCCCGAAGGGTCTCAACGAGAGACCCAGTACTTC
CASSPEGSQRETQYF
>TRBV6-1|NA|TRBJ2-1|NA
TGTGCCAGCAGTGAACATTCGAAAAATGAGCAGTTCTTC
CASSEHSKNEQFF
>TRBV5-4|NA|TRBJ2-6|NA
TGTGCCAGCAGCTTGCGCCGAGGTGCAGGGGCCAACGTCCTGACTTTC
CASSLRRGAGANVLTF
>TRBV2|NA|TRBJ1-5|TRBD1
TGTGCCAGCAGTGGTACAGGGGGCAATCAGCCCCAGCATTTT
CASSGTGGNQPQHF
>TRBV5-1|once|TRBJ1-4|TRBD1
TGCGCCAGCAGCTGGGGACAGGGCCCAACTAATGAAAAACTGTTTTTT
CASSWGQGPTNEKLFF
>TRBV3-1/TRBV3-2|few|TRBJ1-2|NA
TGTGCCAGCAGCCAAGTGGCGGGGTTTCTTGGCTACACCTTC
CASSQVAGFLGYTF
>TRBV3-1/TRBV3-2|NA|TRBJ2-3|TRBD2
TGTGCCAGCAGCCTTCAAAGTGGACTAGCGGGGACCCCCACGTCGTATTTT
CASSLQSGLAGTPTSYF
>TRBV4-1|NA|TRBJ2-3|TRBD2
TGCGCCAGCAGCCCCCGCGGGACTAGCGGGAGGGCGACAGATACGCAGTATTTT
CASSPRGTSGRATDTQYF
>TRBV11-2|NA|TRBJ2-1|TRBD2
TGTGCCAGCAGCCCGGGACTAGGCGCCAATGAGCAGTTCTTC
CASSPGLGANEQFF
>TRBV6-5|few|TRBJ2-3|NA
TGTGCCAGCAGTTACGGGGGCAGTCCTCGCACAGATACGCAGTATTTT
CASSYGGSPRTDTQYF
>TRBV10-3|NA|TRBJ2-3|TRBD2
TGTGCCATCAGTTCTGGACTAGCGGAGGTCGATACGCAGTATTTT
CAISSGLAEVDTQYF
>TRBV27|NA|TRBJ2-3|NA
TGTGCCAGCAGTTTATTCCGGACAGAAACAGATACGCAGTATTTT
CASSLFRTETDTQYF
>TRBV18|NA|TRBJ2-6|NA
TGTGCCAGCTCACGCCCCCAGACATTCTCTGGGGCCAACGTCCTGACTTTC
CASSRPQTFSGANVLTF
>TRBV3-1/TRBV3-2|once|TRBJ2-3|TRBD2
TGTGCCAGCAGCCGAACGACTAGCGGGAGGTTCACAGATACGCAGTATTTT
CASSRTTSGRFTDTQYF
>TRBV11-2|NA|TRBJ2-7|TRBD2
TGTGCCAGCAGCTTAACTAGCGGGATACCATACGAGCAGTACTTC
CASSLTSGIPYEQYF
>TRBV20-1|NA|TRBJ2-7|NA
TGCAGTGCTAGTTCGCTACAGAACTACGAGCAGTACTTC
CSASSLQNYEQYF
>TRBV4-1|NA|TRBJ2-1|TRBD2
TGCGCCAGCAGCCATGTGACTAGCGGGAGGGTCTCCTACAATGAGCAGTTCTTC
CASSHVTSGRVSYNEQFF
>TRBV5-1|NA|TRBJ2-5|TRBD2
TGCGCCAGCAGCCCCTTCGATAGCGGGAGTGAGACCCAGTACTTC
CASSPFDSGSETQYF
>TRBV5-4|NA|TRBJ2-5|NA
TGTGCCAGCAGCAATAGACAGATCCAAGAGACCCAGTACTTC
CASSNRQIQETQYF
>TRBV11-1|NA|TRBJ2-1|NA
TGTGCCAGCAGCTCGGAGGGCCGATCGGGCGAGCAGTTCTTC
CASSSEGRSGEQFF
>TRBV3-1/TRBV3-2|once|TRBJ1-1|NA
TGTGCCAGCAGCCAAGGGGGGGCGCATAGTACTGAAGCTTTCTTT
CASSQGGAHSTEAFF
>TRBV27|NA|TRBJ1-6|NA
TGTGCCAGCGGCGTCTTTGGATCACCCCTCCACTTT
CASGVFGSPLHF
>TRBV3-1/TRBV3-2|NA|TRBJ1-1|NA
TGTGCCAGCAGCCAAGACGGAACTGAAGCTTTCTTT
CASSQDGTEAFF
>TRBV12-3/TRBV12-4|NA|TRBJ2-1|NA
TGTGCCAGCAACATTAAGGGGGACAAGTTCTTC
CASNIKGDKFF
>TRBV18|NA|TRBJ1-1|NA
TGTGCCAGCTCACCATCCTTTGACTCTGAAGCTTTCTTT
CASSPSFDSEAFF
>TRBV7-8|few|TRBJ2-3|NA
TGTGCCAGCAGCTTAGGTTGGGTCCGGGGGGATACGCAGTATTTT
CASSLGWVRGDTQYF
>TRBV3-1/TRBV3-2|NA|TRBJ1-3|NA
TGTGCCAGCAGCAAGCAGGGAGGAAACACCATATATTTT
CASSKQGGNTIYF
>TRBV7-6|NA|TRBJ2-4|NA
TGTGCCAGCAGCGATATCCGAGGGGGGTCGGGCATTCAGTACTTC
CASSDIRGGSGIQYF
>TRBV28|NA|TRBJ1-1|NA
TGTGCCAGCAGACGACAACATTTGAATACTGAAGCTTTCTTT
CASRRQHLNTEAFF
>TRBV2|NA|TRBJ1-4|NA
TGTGCCAGCAGTGGGCTGTTAAGAGGGGAAAAACTGTTTTTT
CASSGLLRGEKLFF
>TRBV19|NA|TRBJ1-2|NA
TGTGCCAGTAGTATGGTGAGGGACGTCTACAACTATGGCTACACCTTC
CASSMVRDVYNYGYTF
>TRBV9|NA|TRBJ2-2|TRBD1
TGTGCCAGCAGCCCTGGACAGGGAAGGACCGGGGAGCTGTTTTTT
CASSPGQGRTGELFF
>TRBV6-5|few|TRBJ1-5|NA
TGTGCCAGCAGTCTATACAGGGATCAGCCCCAGCATTTT
CASSLYRDQPQHF
>TRBV19|NA|TRBJ2-2|NA
TGTGCCAGTAATATACAGCCGAACACCGGGGAGCTGTTTTTT
CASNIQPNTGELFF
>TRBV7-2|NA|TRBJ1-5|TRBD1
TGTGCCAGCAGCTTAATGGGACAGGGGCTTCAGCCCCAGCATTTT
CASSLMGQGLQPQHF
>TRBV7-2|NA|TRBJ2-1|NA
TGTGCCAGCAGCCGGGTGGGACCCCTCAATGAGCAGTTCTTC
CASSRVGPLNEQFF
>TRBV5-6|NA|TRBJ2-1|NA
TGTGCCAGCAGCTTGGGGATAGGGGTGAGAGAGCAGTTCTTC
CASSLGIGVREQFF
>TRBV9|NA|TRBJ2-7|TRBD2
TGTGCCAGCAGCGTGGGACTAGCGGCCCCCTACGAGCAGTACTTC
CASSVGLAAPYEQYF
>TRBV7-2|NA|TRBJ2-7|NA
TGTGCCAGCAGCTTCCTGCGGCCGGAGGACGAGCAGTACTTC
CASSFLRPEDEQYF
>TRBV11-2|NA|TRBJ2-5|TRBD1
TGTGCCAGCAGCTTAGAGAACAGGGGGCGGTTCGGGGCCAGAGAGACCCAGTACTTC
CASSLENRGRFGARETQYF
>TRBV5-6|NA|TRBJ2-3|NA
TGTGCCAGCAGTTCCCTGGGGAGCGGTAGCACAGATACGCAGTATTTT
CASSSLGSGSTDTQYF
>TRBV19|NA|TRBJ1-2|NA
TGTGCCAGTAGTAGGTTAGATTATGGCTACACCTTC
CASSRLDYGYTF
>TRBV12-3/TRBV12-4|NA|TRBJ1-2|NA
TGTGCCAGCAGTTTAGGAGACGGCTATGGCTACACCTTC
CASSLGDGYGYTF
>TRBV19|NA|TRBJ2-5|NA
TGTGCCAGTAGTATAGATATTCCTTCCGGGACCCAGTACTTC
CASSIDIPSGTQYF
>TRBV2|NA|TRBJ2-7|NA
TGTGCCAGCAAGTGGGCCACCGAGCAGTACTTC
CASKWATEQYF
>TRBV14|once|TRBJ1-2|TRBD1
TGTGCCAGCAGCCAAACTACAGGGGCCACCTACACCTTC
CASSQTTGATYTF
>TRBV10-3|NA|TRBJ1-1|NA
TGTGCCATCAGTGACTGGGGGCGCGAGTACACTGAAGCTTTCTTT
CAISDWGREYTEAFF
>TRBV24-1|NA|TRBJ2-7|NA
TGTGCCACCAGTGATTTGCCTTATACCTACGAGCAGTACTTC
CATSDLPYTYEQYF
>TRBV5-1|NA|TRBJ1-1|TRBD1
TGCGCCAGCAGCTTGGAGAGACAGGGGAACACTGAAGCTTTCTTT
CASSLERQGNTEAFF
>TRBV6-5|NA|TRBJ2-7|TRBD1
TGTGCCAGCAGTTACTCCGGGACAGGTAACTACGAGCAGTACTTC
CASSYSGTGNYEQYF
>TRBV19|NA|TRBJ2-2|TRBD1
TGTGCCAGTAGTATTGACAGGGCTACCGGGGAGCTGTTTTTT
CASSIDRATGELFF